This T cell receptor beta chain appears in the sequencing data of a study of cytomegalovirus exposure and HLA in healthy donors. Study-wide results and limits: A later look showed TCR association rates differing by HLA locus, highest for DRB1 and lowest for HLA-C. TCR beta chains numbering under 200 were designated cytomegalovirus-associated. Among CMV-associated TCR beta chains, most appeared HLA-restricted in a later analysis.

Sampled while nominally healthy, donors likely had unrecorded immune exposures. Concerning this clone itself: Its antigen is unknown.

Primers: 60 Vbeta forward and 13 Jbeta reverse. Sequencing was performed with immunoSEQ multiplex PCR; in TCRdb, only in-frame clones are kept and a portion is missing. The table includes 150,000 to 200,000 clones, roughly 80% detected once. V lost 5 bases and J lost 10, with 15 bases in between. Germline CDR1 is SGHDN and CDR2 is FVKESK. The CDR3 has 14 amino acids. This sequence originates from a female donor in good health and CMV-seronegative. The chain employs TRBV14 and TRBJ1-6; D gene unclear. The specimen sequenced was PBMCs. This CDR3 reads CASSLRATWSPLHF. As DNA, the CDR3 is TGTGCCAGCAGCTTGCGGGCGACCTGGTCACCCCTCCACTTT.